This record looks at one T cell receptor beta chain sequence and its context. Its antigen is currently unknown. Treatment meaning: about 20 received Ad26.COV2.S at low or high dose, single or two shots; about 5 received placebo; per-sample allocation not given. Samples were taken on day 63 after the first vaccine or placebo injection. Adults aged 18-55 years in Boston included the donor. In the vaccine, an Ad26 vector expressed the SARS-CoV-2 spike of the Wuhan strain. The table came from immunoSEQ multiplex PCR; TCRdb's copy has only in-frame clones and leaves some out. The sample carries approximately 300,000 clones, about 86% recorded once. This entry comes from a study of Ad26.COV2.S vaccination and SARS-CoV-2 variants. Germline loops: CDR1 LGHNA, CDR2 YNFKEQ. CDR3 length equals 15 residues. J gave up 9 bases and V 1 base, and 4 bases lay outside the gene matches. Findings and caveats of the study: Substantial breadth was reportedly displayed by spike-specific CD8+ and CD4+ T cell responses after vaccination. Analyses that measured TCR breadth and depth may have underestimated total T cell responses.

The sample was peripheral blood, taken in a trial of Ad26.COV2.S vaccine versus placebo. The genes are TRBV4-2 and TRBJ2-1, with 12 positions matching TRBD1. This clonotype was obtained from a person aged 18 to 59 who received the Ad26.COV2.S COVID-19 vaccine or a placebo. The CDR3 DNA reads TGTGCCAGCAGCCAAGGAGGGACAGGGGGCGTTGAGCAGTTCTTC. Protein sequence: CASSQGGTGGVEQFF.